This T cell receptor beta chain was sequenced during a study of blood T cell dynamics during melanoma immunotherapy. In the study overall: Patients with metastatic melanoma got pembrolizumab or nivolumab-ipilimumab as first-line care.

Only one count was recorded for this clone. DNA loading was fixed at about 380 ng for all bulk PBMC samples. Here immunoSEQ multiplex PCR was the method, and the copy in TCRdb shows in-frame clones only, minus some. Of about 16,000 clones in the sample, around 88% are singletons; the top ten hold approximately 8%. Time point specified: week 3, after first cycle of checkpoint inhibitor. Apart from two fast progressors, RECIST 1.1 response was judged 12 weeks post-infusion. The ends were cut back, 0 bases at V and 4 bases at J, with 6 bases in the middle. The germline V gene has CDR1 SGDLS and CDR2 YYNGEE. The CDR3 has 13 amino acids.

The specimen comprised blood, sampled from a patient treated with checkpoint blockade. The TCR was taken from a human donor with melanoma. The chain links TRBV9 to TRBJ2-3; D ambiguous. CDR3: CASSVDGADTQYF. The CDR3 DNA reads as TGTGCCAGCAGCGTAGATGGGGCAGATACGCAGTATTTT.